These T cell receptor beta chains were read from a single sample in a study of radiation and T cells in renal cell carcinoma. Sequenced by immunoSEQ multiplex PCR; TCRdb stores in-frame clones only, minus some. The table lists about 140,000 clones, approximately 82% of them singletons. Sequenced here: blood, sampled from a patient whose treatment included radiotherapy and nephrectomy. The receptor set was obtained from a woman aged 50 to 60 with renal cell carcinoma. Both conserved end residues are part of each CDR3. D genes are given only for firm matches. Clone size is given for some rows only: seen once, a few or many times, or a class if the clone is expanded.

V gene: TRBV4-3; clone size: .; CDR3 length: 16; J gene: TRBJ1-2; D gene: .; CDR3 protein: CASSQEVKGGAYGYTF; CDR3 DNA: TGCGCCAGCAGCCAAGAGGTTAAGGGGGGGGCCTATGGCTACACCTTC
V gene: TRBV28; clone size: .; CDR3 length: 15; J gene: TRBJ2-7; D gene: TRBD2; CDR3 protein: CASSLSPSGSYEQYF; CDR3 DNA: TGTGCCAGCAGTTTGAGTCCTAGCGGATCCTACGAGCAGTACTTC
V gene: TRBV6-5; clone size: .; CDR3 length: 14; J gene: TRBJ2-2; D gene: .; CDR3 protein: CASSRQGNTGELFF; CDR3 DNA: TGTGCCAGCAGTCGTCAGGGGAACACCGGGGAGCTGTTTTTT
V gene: TRBV11-2; clone size: once; CDR3 length: 11; J gene: TRBJ2-7; D gene: .; CDR3 protein: CASSAQYEQYF; CDR3 DNA: TGTGCCAGCAGCGCCCAGTACGAGCAGTACTTC
V gene: TRBV6-1; clone size: medium-sized; CDR3 length: 15; J gene: TRBJ2-3; D gene: TRBD2; CDR3 protein: CASSVIAGGPDTQYF; CDR3 DNA: TGTGCCAGCAGTGTAATAGCGGGAGGACCAGATACGCAGTATTTT
V gene: TRBV28; clone size: .; CDR3 length: 14; J gene: TRBJ1-3; D gene: .; CDR3 protein: CASTNPGIGNTIYF; CDR3 DNA: TGTGCCAGCACCAATCCGGGAATTGGAAACACCATATATTTT
V gene: TRBV4-3; clone size: .; CDR3 length: 15; J gene: TRBJ1-4; D gene: .; CDR3 protein: CASSQNRATNEKLFF; CDR3 DNA: TGCGCCAGCAGCCAAAACCGAGCAACTAATGAAAAACTGTTTTTT
V gene: TRBV6-1; clone size: .; CDR3 length: 13; J gene: TRBJ1-3; D gene: .; CDR3 protein: CASHGPWANTIYF; CDR3 DNA: TGTGCCAGCCACGGACCGTGGGCAAACACCATATATTTT
V gene: TRBV7-2; clone size: .; CDR3 length: 17; J gene: TRBJ1-1; D gene: .; CDR3 protein: CASSFRSARHLNTEAFF; CDR3 DNA: TGTGCCAGCAGCTTTCGATCGGCCAGACACTTGAACACTGAAGCTTTCTTT
V gene: TRBV14; clone size: .; CDR3 length: 13; J gene: TRBJ2-7; D gene: .; CDR3 protein: CASSHQRAGEQYF; CDR3 DNA: TGTGCCAGCAGCCACCAGAGGGCCGGCGAGCAGTACTTC
V gene: TRBV27; clone size: .; CDR3 length: 15; J gene: TRBJ2-7; D gene: .; CDR3 protein: CASSLSSARIYEQYF; CDR3 DNA: TGTGCCAGCAGTTTATCATCTGCAAGGATCTACGAGCAGTACTTC
V gene: TRBV9; clone size: .; CDR3 length: 13; J gene: TRBJ2-1; D gene: .; CDR3 protein: CASRGLPYNEQFF; CDR3 DNA: TGTGCCAGCAGAGGGCTCCCCTACAATGAGCAGTTCTTC
V gene: TRBV4-3; clone size: .; CDR3 length: 12; J gene: TRBJ2-2; D gene: .; CDR3 protein: CASSQDGGELFF; CDR3 DNA: TGCGCCAGCAGCCAAGATGGAGGGGAGCTGTTTTTT
V gene: TRBV7-2; clone size: .; CDR3 length: 14; J gene: TRBJ2-7; D gene: .; CDR3 protein: CASSLTQQSYEQYF; CDR3 DNA: TGTGCCAGCAGCTTAACCCAGCAGTCCTACGAGCAGTACTTC
V gene: TRBV9; clone size: once; CDR3 length: 16; J gene: TRBJ1-4; D gene: TRBD1; CDR3 protein: CASSPGGGATNEKLFF; CDR3 DNA: TGTGCCAGCAGCCCTGGAGGGGGCGCAACTAATGAAAAACTGTTTTTT
V gene: TRBV9; clone size: .; CDR3 length: 13; J gene: TRBJ1-1; D gene: .; CDR3 protein: CASSVDGNTEAFF; CDR3 DNA: TGTGCCAGCAGCGTAGACGGAAACACTGAAGCTTTCTTT
V gene: TRBV5-4; clone size: .; CDR3 length: 15; J gene: TRBJ2-5; D gene: TRBD1; CDR3 protein: CASSQTGTGQETQYF; CDR3 DNA: TGTGCCAGCAGCCAGACCGGGACAGGACAAGAGACCCAGTACTTC
V gene: TRBV4-1; clone size: .; CDR3 length: 17; J gene: TRBJ2-5; D gene: TRBD2; CDR3 protein: CASSPASGILYQETQYF; CDR3 DNA: TGCGCCAGCAGCCCCGCTAGCGGGATCCTCTATCAAGAGACCCAGTACTTC
V gene: TRBV30; clone size: .; CDR3 length: 14; J gene: TRBJ1-5; D gene: .; CDR3 protein: CAWSAGNGNQPQHF; CDR3 DNA: TGTGCCTGGAGTGCAGGGAACGGCAATCAGCCCCAGCATTTT
V gene: TRBV5-6; clone size: .; CDR3 length: 15; J gene: TRBJ2-7; D gene: TRBD2; CDR3 protein: CASSYTRVAGAEQYF; CDR3 DNA: TGTGCCAGCAGCTACACAAGAGTAGCGGGGGCCGAGCAGTACTTC
V gene: TRBV6-5; clone size: .; CDR3 length: 13; J gene: TRBJ1-2; D gene: .; CDR3 protein: CASRTIANYGYTF; CDR3 DNA: TGTGCCAGCAGGACAATAGCTAACTATGGCTACACCTTC
V gene: TRBV27; clone size: .; CDR3 length: 13; J gene: TRBJ2-7; D gene: TRBD1; CDR3 protein: CASSNGQAYEQYF; CDR3 DNA: TGTGCCAGCAGTAACGGACAGGCTTACGAGCAGTACTTC
V gene: TRBV7-9; clone size: .; CDR3 length: 11; J gene: TRBJ1-2; D gene: TRBD1; CDR3 protein: CASSLAGGFTF; CDR3 DNA: TGTGCCAGCAGCTTAGCAGGGGGCTTTACCTTC
V gene: TRBV29-1; clone size: .; CDR3 length: 15; J gene: TRBJ2-3; D gene: TRBD2; CDR3 protein: CSVDTAGGSADTQYF; CDR3 DNA: TGCAGCGTTGATACAGCGGGGGGGTCCGCAGATACGCAGTATTTT
V gene: TRBV5-4; clone size: .; CDR3 length: 15; J gene: TRBJ1-4; D gene: TRBD1; CDR3 protein: CASSDGTGSGEKLFF; CDR3 DNA: TGTGCCAGCAGCGACGGGACAGGCTCAGGTGAAAAACTGTTTTTT